This entry describes one TCR beta chain. The antigen is not known. This sample is part of a study of OX40 agonist ivuxolimab in advanced cancers. Study details: Prior checkpoint blockade (anti-PD-1, anti-PD-L1 or anti-CTLA-4) was permitted; over 30% had it. General study points: There were also nonresponders showing low normalized T-cell clonal expansion.

The assay was immunoSEQ multiplex PCR, and TCRdb's table has in-frame clones only and misses some. This sample carries about 79,000 clones, 88% of them seen once, and the ten largest clones take around 4.1%. CDR1 MNHNS and CDR2 SASEGT come from the germline V gene. The CDR3 is 15 residues long. V dropped 7 bases and J dropped 7 bases, with 20 bases sitting between them. This chain uses TRBV6-1 with TRBJ2-1; D could derive from TRBD1 or TRBD2 (6 bases each). The receptor was derived from an adult with an advanced solid tumor such as melanoma, head and neck, liver or kidney cancer. Here the sequenced sample was CD4+ or CD8+ T cells sorted from blood, taken in a trial of the OX40 agonist ivuxolimab. In DNA form, the CDR3 reads TGTGCCAGCACTAGCGACATGAGTAGGGGGAATGAGCAGTTCTTC. As protein: CASTSDMSRGNEQFF.